The next 15 T cell receptor beta chains were all read from a single sample in a study of cytomegalovirus exposure and HLA in healthy donors. PCR amplification relied on 60 Vbeta primers (plus 13 Jbeta primers). Sequenced by immunoSEQ multiplex PCR; TCRdb stores in-frame clones only, minus some. The profile covers tens of thousands of clones, with around 77% appearing a single time and around 3.4% taken by the ten largest. Sequenced material: PBMCs. These receptors came from a man aged 25-45 years in good health and CMV-seronegative.

CDR3 in amino acids: CASSKRISTQYF. In DNA, the CDR3 is TGTGCCAGCAGCAAGAGGATATCTACGCAGTATTTT. This chain joins TRBV5-8 and TRBJ2-3; D not certain. Germline values: CDR1 SGHTS, CDR2 YDEGEE. Deletions cut 4 bases from V and 8 bases from J, with 11 bases between. This CDR3 contains 12 residues.

The rearrangement uses TRBV7-9 and TRBJ2-5, with D uncertain. V was cut by 1 base and J by 5 bases, with 11 bases left in between. This CDR3 has 14 amino acids. The germline V gene encodes CDR1 SEHNR and CDR2 FQNEAQ (reference sequence). The CDR3 loop is CASSLEALWETQYF. The DNA of the CDR3 is TGTGCCAGCAGCTTAGAAGCGCTGTGGGAGACCCAGTACTTC.

The chain has TRBV5-8 and TRBJ2-2; D is unresolved. Per germline, CDR1 SGHTS and CDR2 YDEGEE. Trimming took off 1 base at V and 7 bases at J, with 8 bases between the two ends. This CDR3 has 13 amino acids. The CDR3 sequence is CASSLLVGGELFF. DNA of the CDR3: TGTGCCAGCAGCTTGTTAGTTGGCGGGGAGCTGTTTTTT.

The chain carries TRBV12-5 and TRBJ1-4; 7 bases agree with TRBD1. V gave up 6 bases and J gave up 7 bases; unmatched junction bases: 14. There are 16 residues in the CDR3. Germline V CDR1 and CDR2: LGHNT, FRNRAP. As DNA, the CDR3 is TGTGCTAGTGGCCCCGTGCGACAGGGAGGAGGTGAAAAACTGTTTTTT. This encodes CASGPVRQGGGEKLFF.

The chain is built from TRBV7-9 and TRBJ2-2; tentatively, D is TRBD1 (7 bases). Germline V gives CDR1 SEHNR, CDR2 FQNEAQ (reference sequence). The CDR3 totals 14 residues. V was clipped by 5 bases and J by 4 bases, with 11 bases between them. Here the CDR3 DNA reads TGTGCCAGCAGCGGCAGGGGGGTCACCGGGGAGCTGTTTTTT. It yields the protein CASSGRGVTGELFF.

The gene calls are TRBV2 and TRBJ1-2, with 7 nucleotides matching TRBD1. CDR1 is SNHLY, CDR2 FYNNEI, per germline. J was trimmed by 4 bases and V by 3 bases; bases with no gene match: 5. The CDR3 covers 14 residues. CDR3 region: CASSEQGEVYGYTF. CDR3 coding DNA: TGTGCCAGCAGTGAGCAGGGGGAGGTCTATGGCTACACCTTC.

V is TRBV18 and J is TRBJ1-5; TRBD1 matches 7 bases. The V segment lost 0 bases and the J segment 5 bases; nucleotides outside the gene matches: 4. This CDR3 region has 15 residues. Germline V gene data show CDR1 as KGHSH and CDR2 as LQKENI. The CDR3 reads CASSPPSTGDQPQHF. The CDR3 DNA reads as TGTGCCAGCTCACCACCATCCACAGGGGATCAGCCCCAGCATTTT.

This rearrangement joins TRBV5-5 to TRBJ1-1, with D tentatively TRBD1 (5 bases). Germline V gene data show CDR1 as SGHKS and CDR2 as YYEKEE (reference sequence). The V end lost 2 bases, the J end lost 4 bases, and 9 bases lay between the germline ends. The CDR3 has 13 residues. The chain's CDR3 is CASSFGGGTEAFF. CDR3 DNA sequence: TGTGCCAGCAGCTTCGGGGGTGGCACTGAAGCTTTCTTT.

J is TRBJ2-2 and V is TRBV7-6, with 8 bases fitting TRBD1. Germline CDR1 reads SGHVS; CDR2 reads FNYEAQ. Germline trimming cut 8 bases from V and 5 bases from J; bases unmatched to any gene: 4. The CDR3 sequence is 13 residues long. The CDR3 DNA sequence: TGTGCCAGCTGGACAGGGTGGACCGGGGAGCTGTTTTTT. This codes for CASWTGWTGELFF.

This chain connects TRBV10-3 to TRBJ1-2; 9 positions match TRBD1. CDR3 size: 16 residues. With 8 bases clipped from V and 0 bases from J, the junction kept 10 bases outside the gene matches. The germline CDR1 and CDR2 sequences are ENHRY and SYGVKD. The CDR3 sequence is CAIGPGTGQANYGYTF. For the CDR3, the DNA is TGTGCCATCGGCCCCGGGACAGGGCAAGCTAACTATGGCTACACCTTC.

The chain couples TRBV10-3 to TRBJ1-4; no reliable D call. V lost 3 bases to trimming and J lost 8 bases, with 10 bases between them. The CDR3 has 13 amino acids. Germline V CDR1 and CDR2: ENHRY, SYGVKD. In DNA form, the CDR3 reads TGTGCCATCAGTGATGGCACCGTGGAAAAACTGTTTTTT. This gives the protein CAISDGTVEKLFF.

The V call is TRBV28, the J call TRBJ2-3; D possibly corresponds to TRBD2 (6 bases). The CDR3 is 15 amino acids. Trimming cost V 3 bases and J 0 bases, with 10 bases left between them. CDR1 is MDHEN, CDR2 SYDVKM, per germline. The CDR3 coding sequence is TGTGCCAGCAGTTTGGCGGGGCGGAGCACAGATACGCAGTATTTT. This codes for CASSLAGRSTDTQYF.

The rearrangement uses TRBV4-3 and TRBJ1-5; the D is unclear. This CDR3 has 11 residues. Trimming cost V 4 bases and J 7 bases, with 5 bases left between them. Germline lookup yields CDR1 LGHNA and CDR2 YSLEER. In nucleotides, the CDR3 is TGCGCCAGCAGCCGAGGACAGCCCCAGCATTTT. Its protein product is CASSRGQPQHF.

This clone was seen once. The chain combines TRBV5-1 with TRBJ2-5, with TRBD1 matching 8 bases. The ends lost 3 bases at V and 4 bases at J; junction bases unmatched: 8. Per germline, CDR1 SGHRS and CDR2 YFSETQ. The CDR3 has 15 amino acids. CDR3 bases: TGCGCCAGCAGCTCCTGGACAGGGACGGTAGAGACCCAGTACTTC. Protein sequence: CASSSWTGTVETQYF.

The chain has TRBV18 and TRBJ1-1; tentatively, D is TRBD1 (6 bases). With 6 bases removed from V and 4 bases from J, the gap between germline ends came to 12 bases. Germline assignment: CDR1 KGHSH and CDR2 LQKENI. This CDR3 has 13 amino acids. The CDR3 nucleotides are TGTGCCAGCTCCGCAACAGGGTCCACTGAAGCTTTCTTT. As protein: CASSATGSTEAFF.